The 21 T cell receptor beta chains below were found in one sample sequenced in a study of T-cell reconstitution after alpha-beta-depleted transplantation in children. Researchers prepared the TCRbeta library using unique molecular identifiers, the study reports. TCRdb fed the PCR reads into MiXCR, producing one record per CDR3 protein. The sample gives 200,000 to 250,000 distinct CDR3 sequences, around 12% of which show up once; around 3% is in the top ten. The sample was PBMCs from the stem cell graft donor, taken from the stem cell graft. These receptors all stem from a human donor who donated a stem cell graft to a child with acute lymphoblastic leukemia.

This clonotype was seen at least ten times. The DNA for the CDR3 is TGCGCCAGCAGCCCGTGGAGGGAGGGCATGTACGAGCAGTACTTC. It encodes CASSPWREGMYEQYF. The rearrangement joins TRBV4-3 to TRBJ2-7, with 7 bases fitting TRBD2. V dropped 4 bases and J dropped 4; count of bases not matched to a gene: 10. CDR3 length: 15 residues. From germline, CDR1 is LGHNA and CDR2 YSLEER.

The rearrangement joins TRBV11-2 to TRBJ2-2; D is ambiguous. Germline V gene lookup returns CDR1 SGHAT and CDR2 FQNNGV. This CDR3 has 14 residues. V shed 4 bases and J shed 6 bases, with 12 bases lying between them. This chain's CDR3 is CASSYPDRAGELFF. The CDR3, as DNA: TGTGCCAGCAGCTACCCGGACCGCGCCGGGGAGCTGTTTTTT.

In its sample, this clonotype was seen many times. The chain recombines TRBV9 with TRBJ1-1; D call uncertain. The V end was cut by 8 bases, the J end by 1 base, with 9 bases between. Germline V gene data show CDR1 as SGDLS and CDR2 as YYNGEE. The CDR3 totals 12 residues. DNA of the CDR3: TGTGCCAGTGGGGATACGAACACTGAAGCTTTCTTT. Encoded protein: CASGDTNTEAFF.

This clonotype was observed at least ten times. CDR3 nucleotide sequence: TGTGCCAGCAGTTTCTCGGGACTAGCGGGAGTTGAGCAGTTCTTC. Translation gives CASSFSGLAGVEQFF. The chain uses TRBV12-3 or TRBV12-4 and TRBJ2-1; 14 nucleotides agree with TRBD2. V was clipped by 3 bases and J by 9 bases; unmatched bases: 4. CDR3 length equals 15 residues.

This clonotype has a count of ten or more. The chain couples TRBV15 to TRBJ2-7; tentatively, D is TRBD2 (5 bases). The CDR3 is 16 amino acids. Germline CDR1 LNHNV, CDR2 YYDKDF (reference sequence). Trimming took 0 bases from V and 5 from J, leaving 17 bases between them. CDR3 sequence reads: CATSRDRSASFDEQYF. For the CDR3, the DNA is TGTGCCACCAGCAGAGATCGATCAGCTAGCTTCGACGAGCAGTACTTC.

This clonotype was counted ten times or more. The chain links TRBV20-1 to TRBJ2-3; TRBD2 matches 8 bases. This CDR3 region has 12 residues. Germline V gene lookup returns CDR1 DFQATT and CDR2 SNEGSKA (reference sequence). Trimming cost V 3 bases and J 4 bases; bases outside gene matches: 0. The CDR3 nucleotides read TGCAGTGCTAGCGGGAGGGCAGATACGCAGTATTTT. As protein: CSASGRADTQYF.

This clonotype was detected only a few times. The chain couples TRBV30 to TRBJ1-5; D might be TRBD1 (5 bases). Germline V CDR1 and CDR2: GTSNPN, SVGIG (reference sequence). The CDR3 has 13 amino acids. Trimming left V 5 bases short and J 0 bases short, with 8 bases between. CDR3 region: CAWGHFSNQPQHF. CDR3 DNA: TGTGCCTGGGGACATTTTAGCAATCAGCCCCAGCATTTT. The full variable domain, with the rest looked up from reference TRBV30 and TRBJ1-5, is SQTIHQWPATLVQPVGSPLSLECTVEGTSNPNLYWYRQAAGRGLQLLFYSVGIGQISSEVPQNLSASRPQDRQFILSSKKLLLSDSGFYLCAWGHFSNQPQHFGDGTRLSIL.

About this clonotype itself: A much larger clone sits a single nucleotide away, making a read error possible. CDR3 residues: CASSSGQGAQNQETQYF. CDR3 DNA sequence: TGTGCCAGCAGCTCGGGACAGGGGGCCCAAAATCAAGAGACCCAGTACTTC. The chain employs TRBV4-2 and TRBJ2-5, with 12 bases lining up with TRBD1. From germline, CDR1 is LGHNA and CDR2 YNFKEQ. This CDR3 is built from 17 residues. V lost 5 bases, J lost 2 bases, and 9 bases stayed unmatched.

This clonotype was picked up many times. The chain joins TRBV29-1 to TRBJ1-1; possible D gene TRBD1, 6 bases. Trimming removed 5 bases from V and 7 bases from J, with 14 bases in between. Germline assignment: CDR1 SQVTM and CDR2 ANQGSEA. This CDR3 spans 12 amino acids. The CDR3 bases are TGCAGCGTTCACAGGGATCATAGTGAAGCTTTCTTT. It translates to CSVHRDHSEAFF. Filled out from reference TRBV29-1 and TRBJ1-1, the complete variable domain reads SAVISQKPSRDICQRGTSLTIQCQVDSQVTMMFWYRQQPGQSLTLIATANQGSEATYESGFVIDKFPISRPNLTFSTLTVSNMSPEDSSIYLCSVHRDHSEAFFGQGTRLTVV.

The sample holds many counts of this clonotype. V and J are TRBV15 and TRBJ2-5; D not certain. This CDR3 has 13 amino acids. The V and J ends lost 1 base and 5 bases respectively, with 8 bases between them. In germline, CDR1 is LNHNV, CDR2 YYDKDF (reference sequence). CDR3 bases: TGTGCCACCAGCAGAGTAACACTGGAGACCCAGTACTTC. Its translation: CATSRVTLETQYF.

There are many counts of this clonotype. The chain combines TRBV27 with TRBJ1-2; D call uncertain. CDR1 is MNHEY, CDR2 SMNVEV, per germline (reference sequence). V was shortened by 5 bases and J by 8 bases, with 18 bases between the two germline ends. The CDR3 covers 14 residues. This chain's CDR3 is CASSPLGGHNGYTF. The CDR3 nucleotides are TGTGCCAGCAGTCCCCTGGGAGGGCATAACGGCTACACCTTC.

This clonotype was seen more than once but under ten times. The chain recombines TRBV4-2 with TRBJ2-7; weak D call: TRBD2 (6 bases). There are 14 residues in the CDR3. The V and J ends lost 3 bases and 2 bases respectively, with 11 bases between them. CDR1 is LGHNA, CDR2 YNFKEQ, per germline. The CDR3 region is CASSQAGRPYEQYF. Here the CDR3 DNA reads TGTGCCAGCAGCCAGGCGGGACGGCCCTACGAGCAGTACTTC.

This chain uses TRBV20-1 with TRBJ1-1; 8 bases fit TRBD1. Germline assignment: CDR1 DFQATT and CDR2 SNEGSKA (reference sequence). The J segment lost 7 bases and the V segment lost 7 bases, leaving 8 bases of the junction unmatched. The CDR3 is 12 amino acids. CDR3 nucleotide sequence: TGCAGTGTGACAGGGGAACGGGATGAAGCTTTCTTT. It translates to CSVTGERDEAFF.

This clonotype was recorded many times. This chain uses TRBV27 with TRBJ1-6; tentative D call: TRBD1 (5 bases). Trimming removed 7 bases at V and 13 bases at J, with 14 bases between. This CDR3 spans 12 amino acids. The germline gives CDR1 MNHEY, CDR2 SMNVEV (reference sequence). CDR3 sequence (DNA): TGTGCCAGCACCCAGGGAGGGCGGCCCCTCCACTTT. This translates into CASTQGGRPLHF.

This clonotype was detected ten times or more. The chain links TRBV7-9 to TRBJ2-5; D is unclear. Germline V gives CDR1 SEHNR, CDR2 FQNEAQ (reference sequence). V lost 3 bases and J lost 1, with 6 bases in between. The CDR3 length is 13 residues. Here the CDR3 reads CASSFPIQETQYF. CDR3 bases: TGTGCCAGCAGCTTCCCGATCCAAGAGACCCAGTACTTC.

Many counts were recorded for this clonotype. The chain has TRBV5-1 and TRBJ2-1; D tentatively reads TRBD1 or TRBD2 (6 bases each). The length of the CDR3 is 15 residues. CDR1 SGHRS and CDR2 YFSETQ come from the germline V gene. The ends were cut back, 5 bases at V and 7 bases at J, with 19 bases in the middle. This CDR3 is CASRLLREGGNEQFF. The CDR3 DNA sequence: TGCGCCAGCAGGCTCTTACGGGAAGGGGGGAATGAGCAGTTCTTC.

Notes on this clonotype: A much bigger clone sits one base away, suggesting this may be a read error. The chain carries TRBV12-3 or TRBV12-4 and TRBJ2-7; D unresolved. CDR3 length equals 14 residues. V gave up 2 bases and J gave up 6 bases, with 14 bases separating them. CDR3 in DNA: TGTGCCAGCAGTTTATGGGGTATTACTTCCGAGCAGTACTTC. Amino acids: CASSLWGITSEQYF.

This clonotype was seen a few times. The chain carries TRBV20-1 and TRBJ2-7; tentative D call: TRBD1 (6 bases). V was clipped by 0 bases and J by 5 bases, with 14 bases between them. CDR1 and CDR2 (germline): DFQATT, SNEGSKA (reference sequence). The CDR3 extends over 14 amino acids. The CDR3 DNA follows: TGCAGTGCTAGAGAGGGACACAGGAACCACGAGCAGTACTTC. It is translated as CSAREGHRNHEQYF.

This clonotype was counted a few times. This chain connects TRBV12-3 or TRBV12-4 to TRBJ1-4, with no clear D. The CDR3 loop spans 14 amino acids. V dropped 3 bases and J dropped 7 bases, with 12 bases sitting between them. The CDR3 spells CASSFPTGSEKLFF. CDR3 nucleotides: TGTGCCAGCAGTTTCCCTACCGGAAGTGAAAAACTGTTTTTT.

On this clonotype: Germline is not matched at one junction end, which may reflect a read error. This chain connects TRBV28 to TRBJ2-7; D gene ambiguous. CDR3 length equals 13 residues. CDR1 and CDR2 (germline): MDHEN, SYDVKM. As DNA, the CDR3 is TGTGCCAGCGGCGCCGGGCCCTCCTGCGAGCAGTACTTC. It yields the protein CASGAGPSCEQYF.

The table lists this clonotype with many counts. This chain joins TRBV5-1 and TRBJ2-3, with TRBD2 matching 7 bases. There are 13 residues in the CDR3. With V trimmed by 3 bases and J by 6 bases, 4 bases remained unmatched. Germline V CDR1 and CDR2: SGHRS, YFSETQ. CDR3 nucleotides: TGCGCCAGCAGCTCGGGGACTATGGATACGCAGTATTTT. It codes for CASSSGTMDTQYF.